The entry that follows covers one T cell receptor beta chain sequence. As yet, its antigen is unknown. The CDR3 sequence is 14 residues long. V lost 1 base and J lost 4, with 10 bases in between. CDR1 SNHLY and CDR2 FYNNEI come from the germline V gene. Time point here: newly diagnosed GD, antithyroid drugs for less than 3 months. Following extraction of RNA from PBMCs, that RNA was used to make the TCR library. The source of the sample is a study of regulatory T cells in long-lasting Graves disease. Study observations and caveats: Compared with new cases, persistent Graves' patients showed reduced TCR diversity.

The TCR beta library used iRepertoire HTBI primers with Arm-PCR amplification of CDR3. Per the study methods: Spanning all samples, the identified segments comprised 60 to 70 TRBV and some 15 TRBJ. TCRdb called the multiplex PCR reads again in MiXCR, with one record for every CDR3 protein. The V and J calls were not made by the authors but by TCRdb's processing. The top ten hold about 25% of the sample, which has roughly 420,000 distinct CDR3 sequences, about 16% seen once. These sequences were also reported in another study, on T cells in Graves' hyperthyroidism and ophthalmopathy.

This chain connects TRBV2 to TRBJ1-1; no firm D call. This clonotype originated in a woman between 18 and 29 years old with Graves disease. Here the sequenced sample was peripheral blood mononuclear cells (PBMCs), taken at new diagnosis, from a patient treated with antithyroid drugs. The CDR3 region is CASSEGSFPTEAFF. The CDR3, as DNA: TGTGCCAGCAGTGAAGGCAGTTTTCCCACTGAAGCTTTCTTT. The variable domain in full, with the rest retrieved from reference TRBV2 and TRBJ1-1, is EPEVTQTPSHQVTQMGQEVILRCVPISNHLYFYWYRQILGQKVEFLVSFYNNEISEKSEIFDDQFSVERPDGSNFTLKIRSTKLEDSAMYFCASSEGSFPTEAFFGQGTRLTVV.